These 25 T cell receptor beta chains came from one sample sequenced in a study of shared clonotypes between healthy human individuals. Measured with immunoSEQ multiplex PCR; TCRdb has only the in-frame clones, and not every one. The table has about 2 million clones, 95% seen once. The sample taken for sequencing was naive CD4+ T cells sorted from blood. The sample's subset: CD45RA+ positively selected. These receptor sequences come from a man aged 18 to 30 in good health.

V gene TRBV30 combines with J gene TRBJ2-3, with a weak D call TRBD1 (5 bases). This CDR3 is built from 12 residues. V lost 2 bases, J lost 6 bases, and 9 bases lay in between. Germline values: CDR1 GTSNPN, CDR2 SVGIG (reference sequence). Here the CDR3 DNA reads TGTGCCTGGAGTTCAGGGATTGATACGCAGTATTTT. The encoded protein is CAWSSGIDTQYF.

This chain uses TRBV6-5 with TRBJ1-2; D remains ambiguous. Germline values: CDR1 MNHEY, CDR2 SVGAGI. Trimming left V 0 bases short and J 4 bases short, with 12 bases between. The CDR3 length is 15 residues. CDR3 region: CASSYSAGDTYGYTF. The DNA for the CDR3 is TGTGCCAGCAGTTACTCGGCAGGTGATACCTATGGCTACACCTTC.

The chain joins TRBV6-6 to TRBJ1-1, with 9 bases that match TRBD1. Per the germline V gene, CDR1 is MNHNY and CDR2 is SVGAGI (reference sequence). CDR3 length: 16 residues. Trimming at V came to 2 bases and at J to 0 bases, leaving 4 bases not matched to a gene. DNA for the CDR3: TGTGCCAGCAGTTACGCAGGACAGGGGATGAACACTGAAGCTTTCTTT. It is translated as CASSYAGQGMNTEAFF.

The sample holds one count of this clone. The chain is built from TRBV7-9 and TRBJ2-7; 9 bases map to TRBD1. V was pared by 5 bases and J by 5 bases, with 13 bases of the junction left unmatched. The CDR3 is 16 amino acids. The germline V gene has CDR1 SEHNR and CDR2 FQNEAQ (reference sequence). The CDR3 loop reads CASSRTGTGIGHEQYF. In DNA form, the CDR3 reads TGTGCCAGCAGCCGAACCGGGACAGGGATTGGGCACGAGCAGTACTTC.

This chain joins TRBV6-1 and TRBJ1-1; unclear D gene. Germline values: CDR1 MNHNS, CDR2 SASEGT. V lost 6 bases, J lost 4 bases, and 12 bases lay in between. The CDR3 has 13 residues. Here the CDR3 reads CASRDTLSTEAFF. CDR3 in DNA: TGTGCCAGCAGAGACACGTTAAGCACTGAAGCTTTCTTT.

This chain joins TRBV5-1 and TRBJ1-1; unclear D gene. The CDR3 length is 14 residues. The V gene's germline CDR1 is SGHRS and CDR2 YFSETQ. V was pared by 0 bases and J by 6 bases, with 12 bases between. DNA of the CDR3: TGCGCCAGCAGCTTGGTTAGTGGAATTGCTGAAGCTTTCTTT. It is translated as CASSLVSGIAEAFF.

J is TRBJ2-7 and V is TRBV18; D is perhaps TRBD2 (6 bases). The CDR3 covers 15 residues. Germline V lookup: CDR1 KGHSH, CDR2 LQKENI. The germline V and J ends were trimmed by 3 bases and 1 base, with 13 bases remaining between them. The CDR3 sequence is CASSPPGGASYEQYF. The CDR3 region has the DNA TGTGCCAGCTCACCCCCTGGCGGGGCGTCCTACGAGCAGTACTTC. Looking up the rest from reference TRBV18 and TRBJ2-7 gives the full variable domain: NAGVMQNPRHLVRRRGQEARLRCSPMKGHSHVYWYRQLPEEGLKFMVYLQKENIIDESGMPKERFSAEFPKEGPSILRIQQVVRGDSAAYFCASSPPGGASYEQYFGPGTRLTVT.

For this clone: Additional DNA sequences in this sample encode the identical CDR3. The chain uses TRBV5-6 and TRBJ2-2, with 10 nucleotides matching TRBD1. The V and J ends lost 3 bases and 2 bases, in that order; junction bases with no gene match: 7. The CDR3 spans 17 residues. Per germline, CDR1 SGHDT and CDR2 YYEEEE. The CDR3: CASSSTRDRGNTGELFF. In DNA form, the CDR3 reads TGTGCCAGCAGCTCCACCAGGGACAGGGGAAACACCGGGGAGCTGTTTTTT.

As for this clone: A much larger clone lies one base from this, so it may be a read error. This chain uses TRBV2 with TRBJ1-5, with 9 bases aligning to TRBD1. Per the germline V gene, CDR1 is SNHLY and CDR2 is FYNNEI. Trimming cost V 4 bases and J 5 bases; bases outside gene matches: 0. This CDR3 has 13 amino acids. In nucleotides, the CDR3 is TGTGCCAGCAGTGGGGACAGGGATCAGCCCCAGCATTTT. It translates to CASSGDRDQPQHF.

With respect to this clone: This sample includes further DNA sequences coding for the same CDR3. The chain is built from TRBV6-1 and TRBJ2-1; D unresolved. The CDR3 runs to 15 residues. V dropped 3 bases and J dropped 0 bases, with 9 bases sitting between them. Per germline, CDR1 MNHNS and CDR2 SASEGT. In DNA, the CDR3 is TGTGCCAGCAGTGAGGGTCTGAGCTCCTACAATGAGCAGTTCTTC. Translating it yields CASSEGLSSYNEQFF.

The table lists this clone with a count of one. The chain couples TRBV28 to TRBJ1-5; D remains unclear. The germline V gene encodes CDR1 MDHEN and CDR2 SYDVKM. CDR3 length: 13 residues. Trimming removed 8 bases from V and 0 bases from J, with 8 bases in between. CDR3: CASYDFSNQPQHF. CDR3 in DNA: TGTGCCAGCTACGATTTTAGCAATCAGCCCCAGCATTTT.

The chain recombines TRBV6-1 with TRBJ2-2, with TRBD1 as a possible D gene (5 bases). Germline V gene sequence: CDR1 MNHNS, CDR2 SASEGT. This CDR3 contains 12 residues. The ends were cut back, 5 bases at V and 6 bases at J, with 7 bases in the middle. CDR3 residues: CASSLGAGELFF. In nucleotides, the CDR3 is TGTGCCAGCAGTTTAGGGGCCGGGGAGCTGTTTTTT.

This chain connects TRBV7-3 to TRBJ1-1; tentative D call: TRBD1 (5 bases). V gave up 0 bases and J gave up 0 bases, with 8 bases separating them. CDR1 SGHTA and CDR2 FQGTGA come from the germline V gene. The CDR3 length is 15 residues. The CDR3 here is CASSLTRGMNTEAFF. In DNA, the CDR3 is TGTGCCAGCAGCTTAACTCGGGGGATGAACACTGAAGCTTTCTTT.

This clone was counted once. The rearrangement uses TRBV7-2 and TRBJ2-7, with unresolved D. The CDR3 has 15 amino acids. The V gene lost 4 bases and the J gene lost 1 base, with 14 bases spanning the gap. CDR1 and CDR2 from the germline V gene are SGHTA and FQGNSA. Here the CDR3 DNA reads TGTGCCAGCAGCTCAGGAAAGGACGGTTCCTACGAGCAGTACTTC. It translates to CASSSGKDGSYEQYF.

V and J are TRBV7-2 and TRBJ2-5, with no clear D. CDR1 and CDR2 (germline): SGHTA, FQGNSA. The CDR3 covers 13 residues. V shed 5 bases and J shed 6 bases, with 13 bases lying between them. CDR3 sequence reads: CASSRPETKTQYF. The CDR3 DNA reads TGTGCCAGCAGCCGACCGGAGACGAAGACCCAGTACTTC.

DNA for the CDR3: TGTGCCAGCTCGCCCTCACAGGGAAGCTCCTATGGCTACACCTTC. Encoded protein: CASSPSQGSSYGYTF. The V gene is TRBV18, the J gene TRBJ1-2; D may be TRBD1 (6 bases). The germline V and J ends were trimmed by 6 bases and 4 bases, with 18 bases remaining between them. There are 15 residues in the CDR3. From germline, CDR1 is KGHSH and CDR2 LQKENI.

The V call is TRBV11-2, the J call TRBJ2-2, with 8 bases that match TRBD2. Per the germline V gene, CDR1 is SGHAT and CDR2 is FQNNGV. Losses at the gene ends were 4 bases for V and 5 bases for J; bases not matched to a gene: 0. The CDR3 covers 13 residues. The DNA of the CDR3 is TGTGCCAGCAGCTCGGGAGGGACCGGGGAGCTGTTTTTT. It specifies CASSSGGTGELFF.

The chain joins TRBV5-1 to TRBJ1-4; D not resolved. Germline V CDR1 and CDR2: SGHRS, YFSETQ. The V and J ends lost 4 bases and 3 bases respectively, with 16 bases between them. The CDR3 is 16 amino acids. For the CDR3, the DNA is TGCGCCAGCAGCCACCAGATGGGTGGGTCTAATGAAAAACTGTTTTTT. Protein: CASSHQMGGSNEKLFF. Using reference TRBV5-1 and TRBJ1-4 for the parts outside the CDR3, the full variable domain is KAGVTQTPRYLIKTRGQQVTLSCSPISGHRSVSWYQQTPGQGLQFLFEYFSETQRNKGNFPGRFSGRQFSNSRSEMNVSTLELGDSALYLCASSHQMGGSNEKLFFGSGTQLSVL.

This sequence joins TRBV28 and TRBJ1-2, with D unresolved. This CDR3 comprises 14 residues. Germline V gene sequence: CDR1 MDHEN, CDR2 SYDVKM. Trimming stripped 5 bases from V and 8 bases from J, with 18 bases between. The CDR3 loop is CASSPSGKTRGYTF. CDR3 DNA: TGTGCCAGCAGTCCCTCCGGGAAGACACGGGGCTACACCTTC.

Comments on this clone: Additional DNA sequences in this sample encode the identical CDR3. The chain recombines TRBV29-1 with TRBJ1-1; D is unclear. Between the trimmed V and J ends, which lost 4 bases and 0 bases, there was a span of 9 bases. From germline, CDR1 is SQVTM and CDR2 ANQGSEA. CDR3 length: 13 residues. The DNA for the CDR3 is TGCAGCGTTGTCCGCAGGCTGAACACTGAAGCTTTCTTT. Its translation: CSVVRRLNTEAFF.

This clone has just one count. The chain is built from TRBV11-2 and TRBJ2-4; D unresolved. CDR1 and CDR2 from the germline V gene are SGHAT and FQNNGV. This CDR3 has 14 residues. The ends were cut back, 1 base at V and 4 bases at J, with 8 bases in the middle. The CDR3 DNA is TGTGCCAGCAGCTTAGTACGGAAGAAAAACATTCAGTACTTC. Translating gives CASSLVRKKNIQYF.

The chain is built from TRBV4-1 and TRBJ1-5, with D tentatively TRBD1 (6 bases). The CDR3 is 19 amino acids. Germline lookup yields CDR1 MGHRA and CDR2 YSYEKL. V lost 0 bases to trimming and J lost 0 bases, with 18 bases between them. This chain's CDR3 is CASSQETTGSGNSNQPQHF. DNA of the CDR3: TGCGCCAGCAGCCAAGAGACAACAGGGTCAGGTAATAGCAATCAGCCCCAGCATTTT.

The chain uses TRBV10-3 and TRBJ2-3, with D possibly being TRBD1 (6 bases). CDR3 length equals 13 residues. V lost 7 bases, J lost 2 bases, and 10 bases lay in between. The germline V gene has CDR1 ENHRY and CDR2 SYGVKD. The CDR3 bases are TGTGCCATCACGGACAGAATCACAGATACGCAGTATTTT. Amino acids: CAITDRITDTQYF.

The chain joins TRBV6-4 to TRBJ1-2; the match to TRBD1 covers 7 bases. CDR1 MRHNA and CDR2 SNTAGT come from the germline V gene. The CDR3 loop spans 13 amino acids. The junction had 3 bases not matched to a gene; V was cut back by 0 bases and J by 8 bases. The CDR3 nucleotides read TGTGCCAGCAGTGACTCAGGGGGCCAAGGCTACACCTTC. It codes for CASSDSGGQGYTF.

The genes are TRBV19 and TRBJ1-6; the D gene is possibly TRBD1 (5 bases). Trimming cost V 7 bases and J 6 bases, with 13 bases left between them. This CDR3 is built from 14 residues. Germline V gene lookup returns CDR1 LNHDA and CDR2 SQIVND (reference sequence). CDR3 in amino acids: CASKIGGANSPLHF. The CDR3 bases are TGTGCCAGTAAAATCGGGGGAGCTAATTCACCCCTCCACTTT.